This T cell receptor (beta chain) comes out of a study of T-cell reconstitution after alpha-beta-depleted transplantation in children. Germline assignment: CDR1 SGHRS and CDR2 YFSETQ. Trimming removed 2 bases at V and 3 bases at J, with 14 bases between. The CDR3 has 15 amino acids. Unique molecular identifiers were used in preparing the TCRbeta library. From the PCR reads, TCRdb called clonotypes with MiXCR, one entry per CDR3 protein. The sample holds 90,000 to 95,000 distinct CDR3 sequences; 9% to 15% are singletons and the top ten take approximately 14%. Many counts were recorded for this clonotype.

The rearrangement joins TRBV5-1 to TRBJ2-5, with TRBD2 as a possible D gene (6 bases). This TCR was sampled from a human donor who donated a stem cell graft to a child with inherited bone marrow failure. The input for sequencing was PBMCs from the stem cell graft donor, taken from the stem cell graft. In nucleotides, the CDR3 is TGCGCCAGCAGCTTCGGGGAGGCCTACGAAGAGACCCAGTACTTC. It is translated as CASSFGEAYEETQYF.